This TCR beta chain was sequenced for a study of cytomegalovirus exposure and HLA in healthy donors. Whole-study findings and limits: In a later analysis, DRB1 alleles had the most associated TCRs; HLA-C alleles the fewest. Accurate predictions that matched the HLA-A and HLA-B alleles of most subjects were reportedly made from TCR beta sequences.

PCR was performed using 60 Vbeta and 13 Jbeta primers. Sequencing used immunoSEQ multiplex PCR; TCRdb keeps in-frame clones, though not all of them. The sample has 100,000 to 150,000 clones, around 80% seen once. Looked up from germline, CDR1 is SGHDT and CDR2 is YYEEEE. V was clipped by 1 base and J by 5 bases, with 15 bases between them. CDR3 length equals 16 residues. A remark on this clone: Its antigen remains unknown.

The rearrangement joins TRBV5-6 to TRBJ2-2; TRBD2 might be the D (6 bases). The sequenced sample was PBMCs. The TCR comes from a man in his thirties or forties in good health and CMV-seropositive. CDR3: CASSLLGREWTGELFF. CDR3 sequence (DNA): TGTGCCAGCAGCTTGCTAGGACGGGAGTGGACCGGGGAGCTGTTTTTT.